This passage covers 7 T cell receptor beta chains from one sample sequenced in a study of blood T cell repertoires in COVID-19. Produced via immunoSEQ multiplex PCR; TCRdb's table is partial and in-frame only. The data contain over 100,000 clones, roughly 80% of them singletons. Specimen: peripheral blood. These receptor sequences come from a woman older than 75 with active or convalescent COVID-19.

J is TRBJ2-3 and V is TRBV11-1, with D maybe TRBD1 (5 bases). The CDR3 length is 14 residues. CDR1 SGHAT and CDR2 FQDESV come from the germline V gene (reference sequence). The V end lost 5 bases, the J end lost 2 bases, and 11 bases lay between the germline ends. CDR3 sequence reads: CASSPLGHTDTQYF. The CDR3 coding sequence is TGTGCCAGCAGCCCCCTCGGACACACAGATACGCAGTATTTT.

The V gene is TRBV15, the J gene TRBJ1-6, with D unclear. V was trimmed by 9 bases and J by 3 bases, leaving 15 bases between them. This CDR3 is built from 15 residues. Germline V gene lookup returns CDR1 LNHNV and CDR2 YYDKDF (reference sequence). In DNA, the CDR3 is TGTGCCACTCGAGGGAAGGCTAACTATAATTCACCCCTCCACTTT. Its protein is CATRGKANYNSPLHF.

The chain is built from TRBV3-1 (or the pseudogene TRBV3-2) and TRBJ2-4; tentatively, D is TRBD2 (6 bases). This CDR3 spans 15 amino acids. V lost 1 base and J 6 bases, leaving 13 bases between the germline ends. Germline V gene lookup returns CDR1 LGHDT and CDR2 YNNKEL (reference sequence). The CDR3 sequence is CASSQVDGGINIQYF. DNA of the CDR3: TGTGCCAGCAGCCAAGTTGACGGCGGGATAAACATTCAGTACTTC.

The chain combines TRBV6-2 or TRBV6-3 with TRBJ2-4, with TRBD2 matching 11 bases. Germline lookup yields CDR1 MNHEY and CDR2 SVGEGT. This CDR3 spans 18 amino acids. V was pared by 2 bases and J by 0 bases, with 6 bases of the junction left unmatched. The CDR3 sequence: CASSYLKGLAVAKNIQYF. Written as DNA, the CDR3 is TGTGCCAGCAGTTACCTCAAGGGACTAGCGGTAGCCAAAAACATTCAGTACTTC.

This clone was picked up a small number of times. V usage is TRBV18 and J usage is TRBJ2-7; possibly TRBD1 for D (6 bases). Germline CDR1 reads KGHSH; CDR2 reads LQKENI. CDR3 length: 13 residues. With 8 bases removed from V and 5 bases from J, the gap between germline ends came to 16 bases. CDR3 coding DNA: TGTGCCAGCCGAAAACCAGCAGGGGACGAGCAGTACTTC. Translation: CASRKPAGDEQYF.

The gene calls are TRBV28 and TRBJ2-3; no firm D call. Germline V gene sequence: CDR1 MDHEN, CDR2 SYDVKM. Trimming removed 3 bases from V and 2 bases from J, with 9 bases in between. The CDR3 sequence is 14 residues long. Here the CDR3 reads CASSLAGTTDTQYF. CDR3 nucleotides: TGTGCCAGCAGTTTGGCAGGTACCACAGATACGCAGTATTTT. Drawing the rest from reference TRBV28 and TRBJ2-3, the complete variable domain is DVKVTQSSRYLVKRTGEKVFLECVQDMDHENMFWYRQDPGLGLRLIYFSYDVKMKEKGDIPEGYSVSREKKERFSLILESASTNQTSMYLCASSLAGTTDTQYFGPGTRLTVL.

The V call is TRBV2, the J call TRBJ2-3; 7 bases are shared with TRBD1. The CDR3 extends over 15 amino acids. V shed 6 bases and J 3 bases; nucleotides not matched to a gene: 9. CDR1 and CDR2 (germline): SNHLY, FYNNEI. The CDR3, as DNA: TGTGCCAGCAGCTTAAACAGGGGTCGAACAGATACGCAGTATTTT. Encoded protein: CASSLNRGRTDTQYF.